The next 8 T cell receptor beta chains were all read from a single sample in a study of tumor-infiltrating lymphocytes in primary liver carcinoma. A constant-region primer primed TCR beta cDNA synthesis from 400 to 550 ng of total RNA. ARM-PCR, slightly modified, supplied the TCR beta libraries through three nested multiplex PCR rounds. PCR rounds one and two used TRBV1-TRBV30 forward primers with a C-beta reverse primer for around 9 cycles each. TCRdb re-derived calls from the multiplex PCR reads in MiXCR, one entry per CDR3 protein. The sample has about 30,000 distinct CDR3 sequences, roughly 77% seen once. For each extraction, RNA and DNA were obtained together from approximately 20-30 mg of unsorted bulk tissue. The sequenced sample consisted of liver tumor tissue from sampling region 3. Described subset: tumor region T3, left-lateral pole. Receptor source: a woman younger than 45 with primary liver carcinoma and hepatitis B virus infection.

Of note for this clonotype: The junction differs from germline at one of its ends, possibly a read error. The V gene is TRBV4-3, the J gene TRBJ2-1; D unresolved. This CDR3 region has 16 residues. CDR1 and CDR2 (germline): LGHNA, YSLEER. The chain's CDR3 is CAGSQDWYYVYNEQFF. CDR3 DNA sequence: TGCGCCGGCAGCCAAGATTGGTACTACGTCTACAATGAGCAGTTCTTC.

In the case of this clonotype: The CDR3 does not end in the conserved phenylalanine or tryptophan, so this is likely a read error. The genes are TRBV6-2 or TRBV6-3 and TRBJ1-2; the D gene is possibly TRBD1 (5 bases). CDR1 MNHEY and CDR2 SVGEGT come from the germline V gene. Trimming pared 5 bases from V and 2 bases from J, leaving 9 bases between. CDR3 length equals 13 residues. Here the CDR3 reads CASSPQANYGYTL. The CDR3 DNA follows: TGTGCCAGCAGTCCACAGGCAAACTATGGCTACACCTTA.

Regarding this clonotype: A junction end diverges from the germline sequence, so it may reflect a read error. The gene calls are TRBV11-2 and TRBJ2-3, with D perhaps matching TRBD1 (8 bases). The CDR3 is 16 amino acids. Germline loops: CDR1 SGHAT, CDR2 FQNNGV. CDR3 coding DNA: TGTGTCACCAGCCGGACGCGACAGGGGAGGGGAGATATGCAGTATTTT. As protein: CVTSRTRQGRGDMQYF.

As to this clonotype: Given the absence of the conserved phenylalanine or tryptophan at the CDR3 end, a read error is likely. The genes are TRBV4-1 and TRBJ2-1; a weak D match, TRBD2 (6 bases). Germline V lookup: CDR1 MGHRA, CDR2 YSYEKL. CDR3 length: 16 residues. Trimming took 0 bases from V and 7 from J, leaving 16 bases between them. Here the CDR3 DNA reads TGCGCCAGCAGCCAAGATCCGGGATGGGGGGAGAATGAGCAGTTCCTC. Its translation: CASSQDPGWGENEQFL.

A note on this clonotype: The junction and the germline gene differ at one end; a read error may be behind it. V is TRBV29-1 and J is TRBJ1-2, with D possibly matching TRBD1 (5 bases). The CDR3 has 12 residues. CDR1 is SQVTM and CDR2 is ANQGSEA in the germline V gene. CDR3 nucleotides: TGCAGCGTTTCGGACATGCCATATGACTACACCTTC. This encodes CSVSDMPYDYTF.

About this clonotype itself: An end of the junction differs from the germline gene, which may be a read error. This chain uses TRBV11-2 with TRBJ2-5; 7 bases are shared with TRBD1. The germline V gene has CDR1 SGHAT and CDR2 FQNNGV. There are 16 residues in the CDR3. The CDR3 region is CASSIRIGGAKETQHF. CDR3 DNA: TGTGCCAGCAGCATAAGAATAGGGGGCGCGAAAGAGACCCAGCACTTC. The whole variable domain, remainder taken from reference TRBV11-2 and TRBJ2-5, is EAGVAQSPRYKIIEKRQSVAFWCNPISGHATLYWYQQILGQGPKLLIQFQNNGVVDDSQLPKDRFSAERLKGVDSTLKIQPAKLEDSAVYLCASSIRIGGAKETQHFGPGTRLLVL.

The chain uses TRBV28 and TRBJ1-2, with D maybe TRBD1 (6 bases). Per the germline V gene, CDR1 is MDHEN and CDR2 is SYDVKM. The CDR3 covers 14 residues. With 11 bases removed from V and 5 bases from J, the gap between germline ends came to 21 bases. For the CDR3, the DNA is TGTGCCTGTCGGACTAGGGGGTTTTCTTATGGCTACACCTTC. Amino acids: CACRTRGFSYGYTF.

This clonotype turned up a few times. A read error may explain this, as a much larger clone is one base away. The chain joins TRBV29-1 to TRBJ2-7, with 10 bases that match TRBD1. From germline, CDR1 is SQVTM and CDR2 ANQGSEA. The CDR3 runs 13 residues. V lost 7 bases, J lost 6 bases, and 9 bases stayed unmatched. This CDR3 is CSACDRGRFEQYF. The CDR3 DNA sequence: TGCAGCGCCTGCGACAGGGGGCGCTTCGAGCAGTACTTC.